A single T cell receptor beta chain is shown here with its context. Its antigen is not identified. The sample is drawn from a study of blood T cells in healthy people across ages. Findings and caveats of the study: When set beside aged donors, long-lived donors presented more naive CD4+ cells and higher diversity.

The germline gives CDR1 MDHEN, CDR2 SYDVKM. The CDR3 extends over 17 amino acids. Trimming took off 3 bases at V and 0 bases at J, with 16 bases between the two ends. It was with a sample-barcoded 5' primer and a J-beta primer mix that a second PCR of roughly 7 to 12 cycles was run. Using its own MiXCR run on the 5' RACE reads, TCRdb lists one record per CDR3 protein. This sample yields about 280,000 distinct CDR3 sequences, of which 27% are seen a single time; approximately 30% belongs to the top ten. The sample taken for sequencing was blood. J is TRBJ2-3 and V is TRBV28; D unclear. This clonotype originated in a woman in her sixties or seventies in good health. The CDR3 DNA follows: TGTGCCAGCAGTTTTAACTGGTGGGCAGAAAGCACAGATACGCAGTATTTT. Translation: CASSFNWWAESTDTQYF.